These 3 T cell receptor beta chains were sequenced from one sample in a study of identifying expanded T cells in peripheral blood. TCRdb's copy holds only in-frame clones and misses some; the assay was immunoSEQ multiplex PCR. The sample records approximately 90,000 clones, about 90% being singletons. The sample was blood. These TCRs come from a person aged 18 to 75 in good health.

DNA for the CDR3: TGTGCCAGCAGCCGGAGACTAGCGGGCCGGCGGGAGACCCAGTACTTC. Translating it yields CASSRRLAGRRETQYF. The chain is built from TRBV7-2 and TRBJ2-5; 10 nucleotides align to TRBD2. This CDR3 has 16 amino acids. In germline, CDR1 is SGHTA, CDR2 FQGNSA. With 5 bases clipped from V and 5 bases from J, the junction kept 11 bases outside the gene matches.

This clone was seen only a few times. The chain employs TRBV5-1 and TRBJ2-7; no definite D call. The CDR3 contains 14 residues. V lost 4 bases, J lost 2 bases, and 13 bases lay in between. Germline V gives CDR1 SGHRS, CDR2 YFSETQ. The chain's CDR3 is CASSPSLETYEQYF. In DNA, the CDR3 is TGCGCCAGCAGCCCGTCACTGGAGACCTACGAGCAGTACTTC.

The CDR3 region is CASSESTSGGADEQFF. The CDR3, as DNA: TGTGCCAGCAGTGAATCGACTAGCGGGGGGGCAGATGAGCAGTTCTTC. The V gene is TRBV6-4, the J gene TRBJ2-1; 14 nucleotides agree with TRBD2. The CDR3 has 16 residues. CDR1 and CDR2 (germline): MRHNA, SNTAGT. V shed 3 bases, J shed 8 bases, and the junction held 6 bases outside the gene matches.